The 27 T cell receptor beta chains below all came from one sample that was sequenced in a study of blood T cells in healthy people across ages. PCR was performed a second time for about 7 to 11 cycles using a sample-barcoded 5' primer and a J-beta primer mix. MiXCR, run by TCRdb on the 5' RACE reads, gives a single entry per CDR3 protein. The sample has over 950,000 distinct CDR3 sequences, 51% seen once. The sample consisted of blood. Receptors originate from a woman in her sixties in good health.

The chain uses TRBV14 and TRBJ2-7; TRBD1 matches at 8 bases. The germline gives CDR1 SGHDN, CDR2 FVKESK. The CDR3 length is 15 residues. Unmatched junction bases numbered 5, after V lost 4 bases and J lost 0 bases. The DNA for the CDR3 is TGTGCCAGCAGCCCCAGGGGGCTCTTCTCCTACGAGCAGTACTTC. Protein product: CASSPRGLFSYEQYF.

This clonotype was detected only a few times. The J gene is TRBJ2-7, the V gene TRBV12-3 or TRBV12-4; TRBD2 matches at 8 bases. V shed 9 bases, J shed 5 bases, and the junction held 15 bases outside the gene matches. The CDR3 is 15 amino acids. Here the CDR3 reads CASARGGGRNHEQYF. CDR3 coding DNA: TGTGCCAGTGCACGGGGGGGCGGGAGGAACCACGAGCAGTACTTC.

The CDR3 protein is CASSLELRNHEQYF. The DNA for the CDR3 is TGTGCCAGCAGCTTGGAACTCCGAAACCACGAGCAGTACTTC. The chain employs TRBV7-9 and TRBJ2-7; D unresolved. Per germline, CDR1 SEHNR and CDR2 FQNEAQ (reference sequence). Trimming cost V 3 bases and J 5 bases, with 14 bases left between them. The CDR3 has 14 amino acids. The full variable domain, its missing parts supplied by reference TRBV7-9 and TRBJ2-7, is DTGVSQNPRHKITKRGQNVTFRCDPISEHNRLYWYRQTLGQGPEFLTYFQNEAQLEKSRLLSDRFSAERPKGSFSTLEIQRTEQGDSAMYLCASSLELRNHEQYFGPGTRLTVT.

The sample holds a few counts of this clonotype. The chain carries TRBV4-2 and TRBJ2-1; D not resolved. The CDR3 covers 13 residues. The V gene lost 1 base and the J gene lost 6 bases, with 7 bases spanning the gap. Germline CDR1 and CDR2: LGHNA and YNFKEQ. As DNA, the CDR3 is TGTGCCAGCAGCCAAGGAATAGGCAATGAGCAGTTCTTC. It yields the protein CASSQGIGNEQFF.

A single count supports this clonotype. The chain recombines TRBV30 with TRBJ1-6; D might be TRBD1 (6 bases). Per germline, CDR1 GTSNPN and CDR2 SVGIG (reference sequence). V was pared by 2 bases and J by 6 bases, with 11 bases between. This CDR3 is 14 amino acids long. CDR3 nucleotide sequence: TGTGCCTGGAGTCCGGGGGCCTTTAATTCACCCCTCCACTTT. This codes for CAWSPGAFNSPLHF. Supplemented by reference TRBV30 and TRBJ1-6, the full variable domain reads SQTIHQWPATLVQPVGSPLSLECTVEGTSNPNLYWYRQAAGRGLQLLFYSVGIGQISSEVPQNLSASRPQDRQFILSSKKLLLSDSGFYLCAWSPGAFNSPLHFGNGTRLTVT.

V and J are TRBV18 and TRBJ2-7; 7 nucleotides agree with TRBD2. Germline V gene sequence: CDR1 KGHSH, CDR2 LQKENI. V lost 5 bases, J lost 5 bases, and 12 bases stayed unmatched. The CDR3 is 15 amino acids. The CDR3 coding sequence is TGTGCCAGCTCATATCGCGGGACTACGTTAAACGAGCAGTACTTC. It codes for CASSYRGTTLNEQYF.

The genes are TRBV10-3 and TRBJ2-1, with D perhaps TRBD2 (7 bases). The CDR3 runs to 14 residues. CDR1 and CDR2 from the germline V gene are ENHRY and SYGVKD. The V gene lost 7 bases and the J gene lost 8 bases, with 18 bases spanning the gap. CDR3 coding DNA: TGTGCCATCACCCGAGGGGGGGGTTATGATGAGCAGTTCTTC. This encodes CAITRGGGYDEQFF.

V is TRBV20-1 and J is TRBJ2-7; the D call may be TRBD1 or TRBD2 (6 bases each). CDR1 and CDR2 from the germline V gene are DFQATT and SNEGSKA (reference sequence). The germline V and J ends were trimmed by 3 bases and 6 bases, with 24 bases remaining between them. The CDR3 has 16 amino acids. The CDR3 spells CSARARRGGSGIEQYF. CDR3 nucleotide sequence: TGCAGTGCTAGGGCACGACGAGGGGGGTCAGGGATCGAGCAGTACTTC.

This clonotype occurred a few times. CDR3 coding DNA: TGCAGCGTTGTTAGCGGTCCCGGCAACAATGAGCAGTTCTTC. Translation gives CSVVSGPGNNEQFF. The V gene is TRBV29-1, the J gene TRBJ2-1; maybe TRBD2 (6 bases). This CDR3 is built from 14 residues. The germline V and J ends were trimmed by 4 bases and 5 bases, with 15 bases remaining between them. Per germline, CDR1 SQVTM and CDR2 ANQGSEA.

This clonotype was counted between two and nine times. This chain joins TRBV3-1 and TRBJ2-4; D might be TRBD1 (6 bases). The tail of the sequence fits TRBJ2-7 better, so the J call may be wrong. Per germline, CDR1 LGHDT and CDR2 YNNKEL (reference sequence). The CDR3 has 13 amino acids. CDR3 amino acids: CASSQARTAEQYF. CDR3 nucleotides: TGTGCCAGCAGCCAGGCCAGGACAGCCGAGCAGTACTTC.

The chain uses TRBV4-3 and TRBJ2-7; D is unresolved. Germline CDR1 is LGHNA and CDR2 is YSLEER. V shed 0 bases and J shed 7 bases, with 13 bases lying between them. The CDR3 extends over 14 amino acids. As DNA, the CDR3 is TGCGCCAGCAGCCAAGATTATTGGGTTTTGGAGCAGTACTTC. Its translation: CASSQDYWVLEQYF.

This clonotype was picked up a small number of times. The genes are TRBV7-6 and TRBJ2-2, with D maybe TRBD1 (5 bases). This CDR3 contains 15 residues. The germline gives CDR1 SGHVS, CDR2 FNYEAQ. Trimming took off 5 bases at V and 0 bases at J, with 10 bases between the two ends. CDR3 in DNA: TGTGCCAGCAGCGAACACAGGACGAACACCGGGGAGCTGTTTTTT. This codes for CASSEHRTNTGELFF.

The V call is TRBV20-1, the J call TRBJ2-7; D may be TRBD1 or TRBD2 (5 bases each). The CDR3 spans 13 residues. V was pared by 5 bases and J by 2 bases, with 13 bases between. In germline, CDR1 is DFQATT, CDR2 SNEGSKA (reference sequence). CDR3 sequence (DNA): TGCAGTGCTGCCCGGGACGGAACCTACGAGCAGTACTTC. Amino acids: CSAARDGTYEQYF.

This clonotype was observed at least ten times. The chain recombines TRBV7-2 with TRBJ2-3; no definite D call. CDR1 is SGHTA and CDR2 is FQGNSA in the germline V gene. This CDR3 comprises 14 residues. Trimming pared 1 base from V and 2 bases from J, leaving 7 bases between. The CDR3 reads CASSLVGTTDTQYF. CDR3 nucleotide sequence: TGTGCCAGCAGCTTAGTGGGAACCACAGATACGCAGTATTTT.

In DNA form, the CDR3 reads TGTGCCAGCAACTCCGTGGTAGCGGCGGGAGATACGCAGTATTTT. It is translated as CASNSVVAAGDTQYF. This chain links TRBV6-1 with TRBJ2-3, with D maybe TRBD2 (6 bases). Per germline, CDR1 MNHNS and CDR2 SASEGT. V lost 7 bases and J lost 5, with 19 bases in between. This CDR3 spans 15 amino acids.

The genes are TRBV6-6 and TRBJ2-1; D is uncertain. Germline loops: CDR1 MNHNY, CDR2 SVGAGI (reference sequence). This CDR3 is built from 12 residues. With 4 bases removed from V and 11 bases from J, the gap between germline ends came to 12 bases. CDR3 DNA: TGTGCCAGCAGTTCCCAAGCCAGGAAGCAGTTCTTC. Residues: CASSSQARKQFF.

The chain is built from TRBV6-5 and TRBJ2-1; D possibly corresponds to TRBD2 (5 bases). Per the germline V gene, CDR1 is MNHEY and CDR2 is SVGAGI. Trimming took off 6 bases at V and 4 bases at J, with 10 bases between the two ends. This CDR3 contains 13 residues. The CDR3 protein is CASSPAEYNEQFF. In DNA form, the CDR3 reads TGTGCCAGCAGCCCAGCGGAGTACAATGAGCAGTTCTTC.

This chain connects TRBV7-3 to TRBJ2-1, with 7 bases matching TRBD2. The length of the CDR3 is 15 residues. V lost 5 bases, J lost 6 bases, and 10 bases stayed unmatched. The germline gives CDR1 SGHTA, CDR2 FQGTGA. The CDR3 sequence: CASSLTSVLSNEQFF. CDR3 coding DNA: TGTGCCAGCAGCCTTACTAGCGTCCTTAGCAATGAGCAGTTCTTC.

The chain is built from TRBV11-2 and TRBJ1-4; D unresolved. Germline CDR1 SGHAT, CDR2 FQNNGV. The CDR3 loop spans 13 amino acids. Trimming removed 2 bases at V and 5 bases at J, with 6 bases between. The CDR3: CASSLYPNEKLFF. CDR3 nucleotides: TGTGCCAGCAGCTTATATCCCAATGAAAAACTGTTTTTT.

This clonotype was seen only once. One junction end does not reproduce the germline sequence, and a read error may be involved. The rearrangement uses TRBV12-3 or TRBV12-4 and TRBJ1-2, with no clear D. The CDR3 is made up of 15 amino acids. CDR3 sequence reads: CASTVAGMSSYGYTF. CDR3 nucleotide sequence: TGCGCCAGCACCGTCGCAGGAATGAGTTCGTATGGCTACACCTTC.

This clonotype occurred a few times. The chain recombines TRBV10-3 with TRBJ2-5; no firm D call. CDR1 is ENHRY, CDR2 SYGVKD, per germline. The V end lost 0 bases, the J end lost 5 bases, and 7 bases lay between the germline ends. The CDR3 runs to 13 residues. CDR3 sequence reads: CAISESGSETQYF. In DNA form, the CDR3 reads TGTGCCATCAGTGAGTCGGGGTCTGAGACCCAGTACTTC.

The count of this clonotype is one. The chain carries TRBV20-1 and TRBJ1-1; D remains ambiguous. The CDR3 length is 14 residues. The ends were cut back, 1 base at V and 0 bases at J, with 9 bases in the middle. Germline V gene lookup returns CDR1 DFQATT and CDR2 SNEGSKA (reference sequence). CDR3 in DNA: TGCAGTGCTAGAGTGGCCAGGATGAACACTGAAGCTTTCTTT. It yields the protein CSARVARMNTEAFF.

J is TRBJ2-4 and V is TRBV30; D possibly uses TRBD1 or TRBD2 (6 bases each). The V end lost 3 bases, the J end lost 8 bases, and 17 bases lay between the germline ends. The germline V gene has CDR1 GTSNPN and CDR2 SVGIG (reference sequence). CDR3 length: 14 amino acids. In DNA, the CDR3 is TGTGCCTGGAGCCCCCAGGGGTGGGGGGACATTCAGTACTTC. Its translation: CAWSPQGWGDIQYF.

This clonotype was detected once. The V and J genes are TRBV20-1 and TRBJ2-7, with 7 bases lining up with TRBD1. The CDR3 runs 13 residues. Per the germline V gene, CDR1 is DFQATT and CDR2 is SNEGSKA (reference sequence). Trimming cost V 7 bases and J 2 bases; bases outside gene matches: 8. Here the CDR3 DNA reads TGCAGTGTACCGGGACAGCTAGCCTACGAGCAGTACTTC. It specifies CSVPGQLAYEQYF.

The chain links TRBV11-2 to TRBJ2-7; a possible D gene is TRBD2 (6 bases). Trimming pared 0 bases from V and 2 bases from J, leaving 17 bases between. Germline V gene lookup returns CDR1 SGHAT and CDR2 FQNNGV. This CDR3 is 17 amino acids long. The CDR3 loop reads CASSLDRVLAAAYEQYF. The CDR3 coding sequence is TGTGCCAGCAGCTTAGATCGGGTGTTAGCGGCCGCCTACGAGCAGTACTTC.

This chain uses TRBV6-5 with TRBJ2-4; D may be TRBD2 (7 bases). Trimming cost V 6 bases and J 2 bases, with 17 bases left between them. Germline loops: CDR1 MNHEY, CDR2 SVGAGI. The CDR3 consists of 16 residues. The CDR3 bases are TGTGCCAGCAGGGGTGGGGGGGGCTTGACCAAAAACATTCAGTACTTC. This gives the protein CASRGGGGLTKNIQYF.

This chain connects TRBV28 to TRBJ1-2, with a weak D call TRBD1 (5 bases). CDR1 and CDR2 (germline): MDHEN, SYDVKM. The CDR3 loop spans 13 amino acids. The germline V and J ends were trimmed by 2 bases and 8 bases, with 12 bases remaining between them. The CDR3 spells CASSLGPGRGYTF. DNA for the CDR3: TGTGCCAGCAGTTTAGGCCCGGGGCGCGGCTACACCTTC.